The rows below give T cell receptor beta chains drawn from one sample of a study of cytomegalovirus exposure and HLA in healthy donors. TCRdb's table, derived via immunoSEQ multiplex PCR, lists solely in-frame clones and lacks some. The sample holds tens of thousands of clones; approximately 79% are singletons and the top ten take 2.9%. The source material was PBMCs. These receptors all come from a woman between 25 and 40 years old in good health and CMV-seronegative. The CDR3 runs from the conserved cysteine through the conserved F or W. A D gene is named only where the DNA matches it firmly. Clone size appears in some rows only: once, few, many, or a class for an expanded clone.

j_call d_call v_call clone_size cdr3_aa cdr3_nt
TRBJ1-1 NA TRBV12-5 NA CASGLVSERGRTEAFF TGTGCTAGTGGTTTGGTATCCGAAAGGGGCCGAACTGAAGCTTTCTTT
TRBJ1-1 NA TRBV7-8 NA CASSLVTGNAEAFF TGTGCCAGCAGCTTAGTAACAGGAAACGCTGAAGCTTTCTTT
TRBJ1-1 NA TRBV6-5 NA CASTRDPGTEAFF TGTGCCAGCACTCGAGATCCGGGCACTGAAGCTTTCTTT
TRBJ2-3 TRBD1 TRBV5-6 few CASSGTAGTDTQYF TGTGCCAGCAGCGGGACAGCTGGCACAGATACGCAGTATTTT
TRBJ2-7 TRBD1 TRBV30 NA CAWSEQGGYEQYF TGTGCCTGGAGTGAACAGGGGGGTTACGAGCAGTACTTC
TRBJ1-2 NA TRBV19 NA CASLGGRDYGYTF TGTGCCAGTCTCGGGGGACGAGACTATGGCTACACCTTC
TRBJ1-1 TRBD1 TRBV7-2 NA CASSPLRVQGSTEAFF TGTGCCAGCAGCCCTCTTCGGGTACAGGGGAGCACTGAAGCTTTCTTT
TRBJ2-6 TRBD1 TRBV10-3 once CAISAGQGFPGANVLTF TGTGCCATCAGTGCGGGACAGGGTTTTCCTGGGGCCAACGTCCTGACTTTC
TRBJ1-2 NA TRBV7-9 NA CASSSGSYGYTF TGTGCCAGCAGCTCAGGTTCCTATGGCTACACCTTC
TRBJ2-2 TRBD2 TRBV11-3 NA CASSPGTRRGTGELFF TGTGCCAGCAGCCCTGGGACTAGACGGGGCACCGGGGAGCTGTTTTTT
TRBJ2-7 NA TRBV18 NA CASSTNTQGNEQYF TGTGCCAGCTCGACCAACACCCAGGGGAACGAGCAGTACTTC
TRBJ1-2 NA TRBV4-3 few CASSQGHRANYGYTF TGCGCCAGCAGCCAAGGACACAGGGCTAACTATGGCTACACCTTC
TRBJ2-5 NA TRBV2 few CASTNRETQYF TGTGCCAGCACAAACCGGGAGACCCAGTACTTC
TRBJ1-1 NA TRBV11-3 once CASSYRGTEAFF TGTGCCAGCAGTTATAGGGGCACTGAAGCTTTCTTT
TRBJ2-7 TRBD1 TRBV6-1 NA CASSEDPRGRVAYEQYF TGTGCCAGCAGTGAAGATCCGAGGGGGCGCGTCGCCTACGAGCAGTACTTC
TRBJ2-7 NA TRBV5-4 few CASSLGGGNEQYF TGTGCCAGCAGCTTGGGAGGAGGGAACGAGCAGTACTTC
TRBJ2-1 TRBD2 TRBV11-1 NA CASSVGLAGGLPSYNEQFF TGTGCCAGCAGCGTAGGACTAGCGGGAGGTCTACCCTCCTACAATGAGCAGTTCTTC
TRBJ1-2 TRBD1 TRBV7-9 NA CASSSGQGADGYTF TGTGCCAGCAGCTCAGGACAGGGGGCTGATGGCTACACCTTC